What follows is one T cell receptor (beta chain) and its context. The CDR3 contains 13 residues. The germline V gene encodes CDR1 GTSNPN and CDR2 SVGIG (reference sequence). Losses at the gene ends were 2 bases for V and 6 bases for J; bases not matched to a gene: 6. As to treatment: oral pan-JAK inhibitor, 5-10 mg twice daily. PBMCs yielded sorted CD4+ and CD8+ T cells. The data were obtained in a study of CD8+ T cells in alopecia areata. Following extraction, RNA underwent reverse transcription to cDNA, which served as the sequencing template. TCRdb keeps only in-frame clones here, not all; method: immunoSEQ multiplex PCR. The sample yields around 180,000 clones, 64% seen once.

The receptor was derived from a human donor with alopecia areata. The source was CD4+ T cells sorted from blood, collected at roughly week 49, from a patient treated with tofacitinib. J is TRBJ2-7 and V is TRBV30; 8 positions agree with TRBD1. CDR3 region: CAWSYQGAGEQYF. In DNA form, the CDR3 reads TGTGCCTGGAGTTACCAGGGGGCTGGCGAGCAGTACTTC.